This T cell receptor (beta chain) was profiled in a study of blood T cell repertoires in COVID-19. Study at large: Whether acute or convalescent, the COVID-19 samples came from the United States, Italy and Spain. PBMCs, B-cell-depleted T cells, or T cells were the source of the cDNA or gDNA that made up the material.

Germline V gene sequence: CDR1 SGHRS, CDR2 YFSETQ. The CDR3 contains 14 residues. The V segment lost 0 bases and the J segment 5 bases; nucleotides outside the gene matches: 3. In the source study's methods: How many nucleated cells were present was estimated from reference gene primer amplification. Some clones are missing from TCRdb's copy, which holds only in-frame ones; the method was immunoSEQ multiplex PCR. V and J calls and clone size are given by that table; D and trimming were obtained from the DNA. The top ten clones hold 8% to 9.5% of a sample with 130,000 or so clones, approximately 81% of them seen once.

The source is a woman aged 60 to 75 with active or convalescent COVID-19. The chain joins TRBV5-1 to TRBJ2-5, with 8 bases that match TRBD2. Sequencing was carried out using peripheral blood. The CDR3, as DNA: TGCGCCAGCAGCTTGGGACTAGCGTCTGAGACCCAGTACTTC. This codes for CASSLGLASETQYF.